Below are 16 T cell receptor beta chains sequenced from a single sample in a study of cytomegalovirus exposure and HLA in healthy donors. With 60 Vbeta and 13 Jbeta primers, the PCR was carried out. Sequenced by immunoSEQ multiplex PCR; TCRdb stores in-frame clones only, minus some. Of 100,000 to 150,000 clones listed, approximately 78% are singletons. The sample taken for sequencing was PBMCs. Every receptor here comes from a woman aged 45-60 years in good health and CMV-seropositive.

This clone was recorded once. For the CDR3, the DNA is TGTGCCAGCAACGTGGGTAGCGGGGGGCCCGGGGAGCTGTTTTTT. This codes for CASNVGSGGPGELFF. The V and J genes are TRBV5-4 and TRBJ2-2; 10 nucleotides agree with TRBD2. The CDR3 has 15 amino acids. The germline V gene encodes CDR1 SGHNT and CDR2 YYREEE (reference sequence). The V gene end was trimmed by 6 bases and the J gene end by 6 bases; junction bases not matched to a gene: 8. The entire variable domain, with the rest obtained from reference TRBV5-4 and TRBJ2-2, is as follows: ETGVTQSPTHLIKTRGQQVTLRCSSQSGHNTVSWYQQALGQGPQFIFQYYREEENGRGNFPPRFSGLQFPNYSSELNVNALELDDSALYLCASNVGSGGPGELFFGEGSRLTVL.

This chain uses TRBV23-1 with TRBJ1-3; 7 nucleotides match TRBD1. TRBV23-1 is given ORF status, its function remaining uncertain. The CDR3 covers 19 residues. V lost 2 bases, J lost 0 bases, and 13 bases stayed unmatched. For the CDR3, the DNA is TGCGCCAGCAGTCAAAAATGGCGGCAGGGGGTAATCTCTGGAAACACCATATATTTT. It is translated as CASSQKWRQGVISGNTIYF.

The CDR3: CASAQDTEAFF. In DNA, the CDR3 is TGTGCCAGCGCCCAGGACACTGAAGCTTTCTTT. This chain uses TRBV2 with TRBJ1-1; D not resolved. CDR3 size: 11 residues. The germline CDR1 and CDR2 sequences are SNHLY and FYNNEI. V lost 8 bases and J lost 3, with 7 bases in between.

This clone was counted only a few times. V gene TRBV7-9 combines with J gene TRBJ1-4; the D is unclear. This CDR3 comprises 14 residues. Trimming took 4 bases from V and 8 from J, leaving 14 bases between them. Germline assignment: CDR1 SEHNR and CDR2 FQNEAQ (reference sequence). The CDR3, as DNA: TGTGCCAGCAGCTACACACGGGAGGAGGAAAAACTGTTTTTT. It translates to CASSYTREEEKLFF.

The chain couples TRBV7-9 to TRBJ2-2; 9 nucleotides line up with TRBD1. J was trimmed by 1 base and V by 5 bases; bases with no gene match: 8. The CDR3 is made up of 17 amino acids. CDR1 is SEHNR and CDR2 is FQNEAQ in the germline V gene (reference sequence). The CDR3 sequence is CASSIPPGQGNTGELFF. In DNA form, the CDR3 reads TGTGCCAGCAGCATTCCCCCGGGACAGGGGAACACCGGGGAGCTGTTTTTT.

The genes are TRBV29-1 and TRBJ2-7; D ambiguous. With 6 bases removed from V and 1 base from J, the gap between germline ends came to 13 bases. There are 13 residues in the CDR3. The V gene's germline CDR1 is SQVTM and CDR2 ANQGSEA. The chain's CDR3 is CSVVSGGSYEQYF. The CDR3 DNA is TGCAGCGTCGTGTCGGGTGGATCCTACGAGCAGTACTTC.

This rearrangement joins TRBV7-2 to TRBJ2-1; 7 nucleotides match TRBD1. CDR1 and CDR2 (germline): SGHTA, FQGNSA. The ends lost 6 bases at V and 4 bases at J; junction bases unmatched: 3. The CDR3 is 13 amino acids. Here the CDR3 reads CASRGGRYNEQFF. For the CDR3, the DNA is TGTGCCAGCAGAGGGGGCAGGTACAATGAGCAGTTCTTC.

The rearrangement joins TRBV4-3 to TRBJ1-2; 7 bases map to TRBD1. This CDR3 region has 15 residues. V dropped 4 bases and J dropped 0; count of bases not matched to a gene: 5. CDR1 LGHNA and CDR2 YSLEER come from the germline V gene. The CDR3: CASSPGGTTNYGYTF. DNA of the CDR3: TGCGCCAGCAGCCCAGGGGGTACGACTAACTATGGCTACACCTTC.

The chain carries TRBV25-1 and TRBJ1-5; 8 nucleotides line up with TRBD1. Germline V gives CDR1 MGHDK, CDR2 SYGVNS. V lost 7 bases and J lost 7; bases outside the gene matches: 6. The CDR3 contains 13 residues. The CDR3 nucleotides are TGTGCCAGCAAAGGACAGGGAGAACAGCCCCAGCATTTT. It is translated as CASKGQGEQPQHF.

This sequence joins TRBV7-2 and TRBJ2-5; D perhaps matches TRBD1 (6 bases). The CDR3 contains 13 residues. Trimming shortened V by 1 base and J by 9 bases, and 12 bases separated the two germline ends. Germline V lookup: CDR1 SGHTA, CDR2 FQGNSA. CDR3: CASSLVPAGAQYF. The CDR3 nucleotides read TGTGCCAGCAGCTTAGTTCCGGCAGGGGCCCAGTACTTC.

The chain is built from TRBV2 and TRBJ1-3, with D perhaps TRBD1 (6 bases). The V end was cut by 1 base, the J end by 7 bases, with 11 bases between. The CDR3 contains 14 residues. Germline CDR1 is SNHLY and CDR2 is FYNNEI. DNA for the CDR3: TGTGCCAGCAGTGAAGGGGCAGGGGTGAACACCATATATTTT. This gives the protein CASSEGAGVNTIYF.

The J gene is TRBJ2-7, the V gene TRBV5-5; 8 bases agree with TRBD2. The germline V gene has CDR1 SGHKS and CDR2 YYEKEE (reference sequence). J was trimmed by 1 base and V by 2 bases; bases with no gene match: 17. The CDR3 is made up of 19 amino acids. CDR3 sequence reads: CASSFRVGGGRYVSYEQYF. CDR3 bases: TGTGCCAGCAGCTTCCGTGTGGGCGGGGGGCGATACGTGTCCTACGAGCAGTACTTC.

A few counts support this clone. This rearrangement joins TRBV4-1 to TRBJ1-2; 9 bases fit TRBD1. The CDR3 is made up of 15 amino acids. The germline gives CDR1 MGHRA, CDR2 YSYEKL. Trimming cost V 4 bases and J 4 bases; bases outside gene matches: 7. The CDR3 bases are TGCGCCAGCAGCCCGGGACAGGGCATGATCTATGGCTACACCTTC. Translation: CASSPGQGMIYGYTF.

V and J are TRBV19 and TRBJ2-3; TRBD1 agrees at 8 bases. The germline V gene has CDR1 LNHDA and CDR2 SQIVND (reference sequence). Trimming took 8 bases from V and 2 from J; bases not matched to a gene: 3. CDR3 length: 13 amino acids. For the CDR3, the DNA is TGTGCCAGTCTGGACAGGGCCACAGATACGCAGTATTTT. Its translation is CASLDRATDTQYF.

Details on this clone: Other DNA sequences in the sample encode the same CDR3. In nucleotides, the CDR3 is TGTGCCAGCAGCTTAGCTCACAATGAGCAGTTCTTC. Translating it yields CASSLAHNEQFF. J is TRBJ2-1 and V is TRBV13; D gene uncertain. Germline CDR1 and CDR2: PRHDT and FYEKMQ (reference sequence). This CDR3 comprises 12 residues. Trimming left V 1 base short and J 5 bases short, with 3 bases between.

J is TRBJ2-2 and V is TRBV28, with 7 bases aligning to TRBD1. Germline values: CDR1 MDHEN, CDR2 SYDVKM. Trimming at V came to 10 bases and at J to 5 bases, leaving 7 bases not matched to a gene. The CDR3 has 13 amino acids. CDR3 DNA sequence: TGTGCCACCTTAATACAGGGGACCGGGGAGCTGTTTTTT. It yields the protein CATLIQGTGELFF.